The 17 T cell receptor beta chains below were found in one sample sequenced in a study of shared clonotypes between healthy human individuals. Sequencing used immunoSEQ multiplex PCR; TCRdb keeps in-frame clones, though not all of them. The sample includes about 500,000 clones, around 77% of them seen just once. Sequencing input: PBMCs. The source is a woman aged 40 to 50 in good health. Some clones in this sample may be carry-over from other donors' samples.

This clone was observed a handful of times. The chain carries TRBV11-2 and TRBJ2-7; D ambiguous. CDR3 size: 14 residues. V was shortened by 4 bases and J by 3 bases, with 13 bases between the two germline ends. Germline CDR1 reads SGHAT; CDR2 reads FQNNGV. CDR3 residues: CASSSVSSRYEQYF. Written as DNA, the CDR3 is TGTGCCAGCAGCTCGGTTTCTTCTCGCTACGAGCAGTACTTC.

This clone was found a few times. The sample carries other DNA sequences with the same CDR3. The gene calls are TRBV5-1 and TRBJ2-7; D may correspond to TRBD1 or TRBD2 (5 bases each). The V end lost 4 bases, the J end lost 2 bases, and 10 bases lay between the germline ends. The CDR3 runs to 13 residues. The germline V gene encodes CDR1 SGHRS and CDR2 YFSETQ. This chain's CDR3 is CASSRDRPYEQYF. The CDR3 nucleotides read TGCGCCAGCAGCCGGGACCGGCCCTACGAGCAGTACTTC.

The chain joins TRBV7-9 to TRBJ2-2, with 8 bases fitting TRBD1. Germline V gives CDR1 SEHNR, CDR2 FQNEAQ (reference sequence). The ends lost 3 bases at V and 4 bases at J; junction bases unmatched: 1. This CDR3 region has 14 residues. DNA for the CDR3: TGTGCCAGCAGCTTTACAGGGGGCACCGGGGAGCTGTTTTTT. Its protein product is CASSFTGGTGELFF.

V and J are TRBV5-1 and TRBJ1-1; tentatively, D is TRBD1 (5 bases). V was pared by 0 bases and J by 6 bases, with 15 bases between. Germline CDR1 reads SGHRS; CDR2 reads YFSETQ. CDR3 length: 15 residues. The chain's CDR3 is CASSLADAGAPEAFF. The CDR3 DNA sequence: TGCGCCAGCAGCTTGGCCGACGCTGGGGCGCCTGAAGCTTTCTTT.

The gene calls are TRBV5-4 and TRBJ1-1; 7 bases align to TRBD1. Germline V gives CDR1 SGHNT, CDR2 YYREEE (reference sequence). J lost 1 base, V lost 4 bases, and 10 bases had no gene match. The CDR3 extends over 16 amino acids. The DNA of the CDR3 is TGTGCCAGCAGCCCCCAGGGACAGAGACAGAACACTGAAGCTTTCTTT. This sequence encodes CASSPQGQRQNTEAFF.

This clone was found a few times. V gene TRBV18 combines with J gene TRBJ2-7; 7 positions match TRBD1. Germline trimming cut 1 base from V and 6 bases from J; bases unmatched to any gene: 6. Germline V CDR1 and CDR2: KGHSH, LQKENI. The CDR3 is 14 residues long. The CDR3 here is CASSPQGAITEQYF. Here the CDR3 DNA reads TGTGCCAGCTCACCACAGGGGGCGATTACCGAGCAGTACTTC.

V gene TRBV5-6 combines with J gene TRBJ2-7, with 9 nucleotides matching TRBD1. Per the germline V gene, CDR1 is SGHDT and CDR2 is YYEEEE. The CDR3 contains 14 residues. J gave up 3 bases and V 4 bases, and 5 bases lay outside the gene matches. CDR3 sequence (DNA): TGTGCCAGCAGCCCCGGACAGGGGTACTACGAGCAGTACTTC. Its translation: CASSPGQGYYEQYF.

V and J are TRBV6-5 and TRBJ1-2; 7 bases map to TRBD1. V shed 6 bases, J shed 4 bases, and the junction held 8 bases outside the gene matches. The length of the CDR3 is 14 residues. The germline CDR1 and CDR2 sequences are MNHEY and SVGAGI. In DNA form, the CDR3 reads TGTGCCAGCAGACCCCCCGGGACAGTCTATGGCTACACCTTC. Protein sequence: CASRPPGTVYGYTF.

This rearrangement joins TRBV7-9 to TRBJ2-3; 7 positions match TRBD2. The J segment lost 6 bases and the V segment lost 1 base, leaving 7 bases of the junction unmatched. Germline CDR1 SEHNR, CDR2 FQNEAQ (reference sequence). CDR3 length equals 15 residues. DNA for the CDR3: TGTGCCAGCAGCTTAGACGGCGGGAGTCTCGATACGCAGTATTTT. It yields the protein CASSLDGGSLDTQYF. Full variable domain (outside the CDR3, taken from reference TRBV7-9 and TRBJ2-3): DTGVSQNPRHKITKRGQNVTFRCDPISEHNRLYWYRQTLGQGPEFLTYFQNEAQLEKSRLLSDRFSAERPKGSFSTLEIQRTEQGDSAMYLCASSLDGGSLDTQYFGPGTRLTVL.

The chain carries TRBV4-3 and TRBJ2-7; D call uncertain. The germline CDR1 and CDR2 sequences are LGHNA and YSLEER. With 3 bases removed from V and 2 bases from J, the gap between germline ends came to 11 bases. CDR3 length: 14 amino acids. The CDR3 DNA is TGCGCCAGCAGCCAGGAAAGTTTCACCTACGAGCAGTACTTC. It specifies CASSQESFTYEQYF.

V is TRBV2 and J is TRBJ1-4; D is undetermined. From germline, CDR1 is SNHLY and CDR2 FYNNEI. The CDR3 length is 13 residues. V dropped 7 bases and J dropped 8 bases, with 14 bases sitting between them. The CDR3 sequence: CASNFEPGEKLFF. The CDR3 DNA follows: TGTGCCAGCAATTTTGAGCCTGGGGAAAAACTGTTTTTT.

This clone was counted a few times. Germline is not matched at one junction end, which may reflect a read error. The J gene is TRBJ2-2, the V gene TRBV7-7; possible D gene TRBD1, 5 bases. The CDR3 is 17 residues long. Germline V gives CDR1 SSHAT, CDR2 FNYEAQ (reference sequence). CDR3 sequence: CASSARRIGQGTGELFF. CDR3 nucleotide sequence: TGTGCTAGCAGCGCGCGTCGGATCGGTCAGGGCACCGGGGAGCTGTTTTTT.

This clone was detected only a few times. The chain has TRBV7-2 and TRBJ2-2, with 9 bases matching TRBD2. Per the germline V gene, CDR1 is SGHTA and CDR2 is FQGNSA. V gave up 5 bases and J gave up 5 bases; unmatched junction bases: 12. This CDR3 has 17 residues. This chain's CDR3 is CASSPEGLASSTGELFF. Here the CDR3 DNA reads TGTGCCAGCAGCCCCGAGGGACTAGCTTCATCAACCGGGGAGCTGTTTTTT.

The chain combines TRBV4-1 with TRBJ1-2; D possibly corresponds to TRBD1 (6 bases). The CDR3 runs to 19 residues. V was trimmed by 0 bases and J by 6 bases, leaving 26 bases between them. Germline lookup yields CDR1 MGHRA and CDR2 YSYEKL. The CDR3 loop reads CASSQDFLQGGQPVDGYTF. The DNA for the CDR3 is TGCGCCAGCAGCCAAGACTTTTTACAGGGCGGTCAGCCTGTTGATGGCTACACCTTC.

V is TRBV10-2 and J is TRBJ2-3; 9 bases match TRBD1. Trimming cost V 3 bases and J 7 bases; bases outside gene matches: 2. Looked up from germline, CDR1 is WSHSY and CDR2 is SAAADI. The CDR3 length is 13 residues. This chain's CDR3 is CASSEQGANTQYF. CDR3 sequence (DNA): TGCGCCAGCAGTGAACAGGGGGCAAATACGCAGTATTTT.

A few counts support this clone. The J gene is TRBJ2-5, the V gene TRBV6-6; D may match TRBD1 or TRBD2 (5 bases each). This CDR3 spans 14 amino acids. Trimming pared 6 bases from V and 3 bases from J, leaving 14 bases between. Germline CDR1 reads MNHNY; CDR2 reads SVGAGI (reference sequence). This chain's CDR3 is CASSPSEGKETQYF. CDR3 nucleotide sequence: TGTGCCAGCAGCCCAAGTGAGGGGAAAGAGACCCAGTACTTC.

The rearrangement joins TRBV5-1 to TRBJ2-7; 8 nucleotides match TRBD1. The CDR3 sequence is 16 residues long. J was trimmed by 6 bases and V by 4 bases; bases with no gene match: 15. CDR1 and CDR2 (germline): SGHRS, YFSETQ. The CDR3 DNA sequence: TGCGCCAGCAGCATATCGACAGGGGCTCCCCATGGCGAGCAGTACTTC. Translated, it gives CASSISTGAPHGEQYF.